The rows below give T cell receptor beta chains drawn from one sample of a study of technical replicates of blood from a handful of donors. This table comes from immunoSEQ multiplex PCR, and its TCRdb copy is limited to in-frame clones, with some not included. The sample records about 74,000 clones, 85% to 95% being singletons. Sequenced sample: T cells isolated from PBMCs. These receptors originate from a human donor in good health. Both conserved end residues are part of each CDR3. Fields, in order: J gene, V gene, clone size, D gene, CDR3 DNA, CDR3 protein. The D gene is left open where the match is weak. Clone size, where shown, is once, few, many, or a class for clones that have expanded.

J gene: TRBJ2-7; V gene: TRBV19; clone size: NA; D gene: NA; CDR3 DNA: TGTGCCAGTAGCCCCTTCGCACAGGGAATCTACGAGCAGTACTTC; CDR3 protein: CASSPFAQGIYEQYF
J gene: TRBJ1-5; V gene: TRBV4-1; clone size: NA; D gene: NA; CDR3 DNA: TGCGCCAGCAGCCGGCACGGGGGGGGAGATCAGCCCCAGCATTTT; CDR3 protein: CASSRHGGGDQPQHF
J gene: TRBJ1-1; V gene: TRBV29-1; clone size: NA; D gene: NA; CDR3 DNA: TGCAGCGTCCAGGGGCGATTGAACACTGAAGCTTTCTTT; CDR3 protein: CSVQGRLNTEAFF
J gene: TRBJ2-2; V gene: TRBV5-1; clone size: NA; D gene: NA; CDR3 DNA: TGCGCCAGCAGCCGCCCGAGGGACACCGGGGAGCTGTTTTTT; CDR3 protein: CASSRPRDTGELFF
J gene: TRBJ1-1; V gene: TRBV11-2; clone size: NA; D gene: TRBD1; CDR3 DNA: TGTGCCAGCAGCCGAATAAAGACAGGGGCGAACACTGAAGCTTTCTTT; CDR3 protein: CASSRIKTGANTEAFF
J gene: TRBJ2-6; V gene: TRBV6-5; clone size: NA; D gene: NA; CDR3 DNA: TGTGCCACCGGAGTCTCTGGGGCCAACGTCCTGACTTTC; CDR3 protein: CATGVSGANVLTF
J gene: TRBJ1-1; V gene: TRBV7-6; clone size: few; D gene: NA; CDR3 DNA: TGTGCCAGCAGCCAAGCAAGGGAGACTGAAGCTTTCTTT; CDR3 protein: CASSQARETEAFF
J gene: TRBJ1-2; V gene: TRBV7-2; clone size: NA; D gene: NA; CDR3 DNA: TGTGCCAGCAGCTTAGCATCGATTTCTGACGTGAGGAATGGCTACACCTTC; CDR3 protein: CASSLASISDVRNGYTF
J gene: TRBJ2-5; V gene: TRBV19; clone size: once; D gene: TRBD1; CDR3 DNA: TGTGCCAGTAGACCGTTGACAGGGAGTGAGACCCAGTACTTC; CDR3 protein: CASRPLTGSETQYF
J gene: TRBJ2-7; V gene: TRBV9; clone size: NA; D gene: TRBD1; CDR3 DNA: TGTGCCAGCAGCGGGCGAGGACAGGCCTACGAGCAGTACTTC; CDR3 protein: CASSGRGQAYEQYF
J gene: TRBJ1-1; V gene: TRBV18; clone size: NA; D gene: NA; CDR3 DNA: TGTGCCAGCTCACCACTACCAGGGGTGGGCTACACTGAAGCTTTCTTT; CDR3 protein: CASSPLPGVGYTEAFF
J gene: TRBJ2-5; V gene: TRBV6-1; clone size: NA; D gene: TRBD2; CDR3 DNA: TGTGCCAGCAGTGGACTAGCGGGAAAAGAGGAGACCCAGTACTTC; CDR3 protein: CASSGLAGKEETQYF
J gene: TRBJ2-1; V gene: TRBV11-2; clone size: NA; D gene: NA; CDR3 DNA: TGTGCCAGCAGCTTTTTAGAATCAAATGAGCAGTTCTTC; CDR3 protein: CASSFLESNEQFF
J gene: TRBJ1-2; V gene: TRBV25-1; clone size: NA; D gene: TRBD1; CDR3 DNA: TGTGCCAGCAGTGGCCTAACTAAGACAGGGCCTGCTAATGGCTACACCTTC; CDR3 protein: CASSGLTKTGPANGYTF
J gene: TRBJ2-5; V gene: TRBV5-1; clone size: NA; D gene: TRBD1; CDR3 DNA: TGCGCCAGCAGCTCGGGGACAGGGCCCGGAGAGACCCAGTACTTC; CDR3 protein: CASSSGTGPGETQYF
J gene: TRBJ1-2; V gene: TRBV11-3; clone size: NA; D gene: NA; CDR3 DNA: TGTGCCAGCAGCTTTACGAACGGCTATGGCTACACCTTC; CDR3 protein: CASSFTNGYGYTF
J gene: TRBJ2-1; V gene: TRBV30; clone size: NA; D gene: NA; CDR3 DNA: TGTGCCTGGAGTGCCAGTGACAAGAGCTCCTACAATGAGCAGTTCTTC; CDR3 protein: CAWSASDKSSYNEQFF
J gene: TRBJ1-5; V gene: TRBV6-1; clone size: NA; D gene: NA; CDR3 DNA: TGTGCCAGCAGTGAAGTCGGTAGTCCCAATCAGCCCCAGCATTTT; CDR3 protein: CASSEVGSPNQPQHF
J gene: TRBJ1-5; V gene: TRBV19; clone size: NA; D gene: NA; CDR3 DNA: TGTGCCAGTAGTACCCAACAGGGCAGCAATCAGCCCCAGCATTTT; CDR3 protein: CASSTQQGSNQPQHF
J gene: TRBJ2-7; V gene: TRBV27; clone size: once; D gene: NA; CDR3 DNA: TGTGCCAGCAGTTGGGGCAGGGTCCGTTACGAGCAGTACTTC; CDR3 protein: CASSWGRVRYEQYF
J gene: TRBJ1-2; V gene: TRBV6-5; clone size: NA; D gene: TRBD1; CDR3 DNA: TGTGCCAGCAGTTACGGACAGGGGGTGTACTATGGCTACACCTTC; CDR3 protein: CASSYGQGVYYGYTF
J gene: TRBJ2-3; V gene: TRBV10-1; clone size: NA; D gene: NA; CDR3 DNA: TGCGCCAGCAGTGAGTCGAAACACCCCACAGATACGCAGTATTTT; CDR3 protein: CASSESKHPTDTQYF